This T cell receptor (beta chain) was identified during a study of beta chain features in type 1 diabetes (dated by TCRdb to the late 2010s). Broadly, across the study: Mean age, gender distribution, total cell number and subset yield were not different between patients and healthy donors. A total of about 110 million sorted cells were examined across all samples, and the number of cells per subset was strongly correlated with RNA yield. The study compared the TCRB repertoires of sorted circulating CD4+ T cell subsets in recently diagnosed type 1 diabetes patients with those in matched healthy donors. Regulatory and stem cell-like memory subsets were obtained from only 8 patients and roughly 8 healthy donors, while naive and central memory subsets were obtained from all 28 donors. What the research found in general, with its limitations: Patients with type 1 diabetes made fewer insertions and deleted more nucleotides at VDJ recombination sites, implying thymic rearrangement abnormalities. Shorter templates might be favored by PCR, yet because patient and control samples were amplified and corrected together, any such skew would affect both groups equally. Naive, central memory and regulatory TCRB repertoires appeared more similar among patients than among healthy donors. Only small numbers of individuals were included in the HLA sub-analyses, which left unresolved whether HLA type had any influence on TCRB rearrangement. Sequencing cDNA rather than genomic DNA could over-represent highly expressing activated cells, although activation and CD3 levels did not differ between groups. Type 1 diabetes patients showed a moderate but significant shortening of TCRB CDR3 length in all four CD4+ subsets.

The germline V gene provides CDR1 KGHSH and CDR2 LQKENI. V is shortened by 3 bases, J by 2 bases, and the region joining them spans 17 bases. The CDR3 numbers 17 residues from cysteine through phenylalanine. Here the CDR3 DNA is all that survives: 51 bases in frame from base 1. Each donor gave one peripheral blood draw, roughly 120 mL on average, collected into heparinised tubes. Naive, central memory, regulatory and stem cell-like memory CD4+ T cells were sorted on a BD FACSAria II using a panel including CD45RO, CCR7, CD25, CD127, CD95 and CD27. A purity above 98% was achieved for all sorted populations. PBMCs were isolated immediately by Lymphoprep density gradient centrifugation and stained directly without culture. So that batch effects would be minimized, each experiment stained and sorted samples in pairs, pairing one healthy donor with one patient. In the case of this clone: It lacks a known antigen. One base away there is no much larger clone; base qualities are not given.

The entire amount of isolated RNA was reverse transcribed using the High Capacity cDNA Reverse Transcription Kit, so the sequenced TCRB transcripts were expressed ones. Deep immunoSEQ sequencing was performed on naive, central memory and regulatory T cell samples, with an average of approximately 3.9 million total reads per sample. Sorted cells were lysed in RLT buffer and RNA was extracted with DNase-treated RNeasy Micro or Mini kits, depending on cell number. To prevent cross-contamination, every cell subset was processed on its own, while patient and healthy donor samples were processed together. TCRB sequences were amplified from cDNA with the immunoSEQ multiplex PCR, producing 87-bp fragments spanning the CDR3 region. Amplicons were sequenced on the Illumina HiSeq platform. Turning to the authors' computational methods: PCR bias was corrected computationally using synthetic template baselines, and reads within Hamming distance 2 were collapsed, with unmergeable singletons discarded. Reads were aligned to IMGT to assign V, D and J genes, CDR3 length, and insertions or deletions at six rearrangement sites. Within each subset, clonotype counts were normalized to sorted cell number, and only after that were true diversity and Gini coefficients computed with the tcR R package. The overlap coefficient, calculated on TCRB nucleotide sequences, was used to measure repertoire sharing. In TCRdb, the immuneACCESS table is reduced to in-frame sequences with V and J assigned. These tables do not hold every clone; where another copy was compared, an unresolved V gene accounts for under half, and the others remain unexplained. V, J and clone size are taken as reported in that table, and D and trimming were inferred from the DNA itself. The sample table shows 130,000 to 150,000 clones, and roughly an eighth are seen once. Roughly 1.4% of the sample is in the top ten clones.

The V gene is TRBV18 and the J gene is TRBJ2-1, and possibly TRBD2, on 6 matching bases. Material for sequencing was central memory CD4+ T cells from blood. The TCR originated in a man aged 18 to 29 with type 1 diabetes. The nucleotide sequence is TGTGCCAGCTCACCTCCAGGGCCGGGGGAGGCCTACAATGAGCAGTTCTTC. This encodes CASSPPGPGEAYNEQFF.